This TCR beta chain was captured in a study of beta chain features in type 1 diabetes. Study overall: Patients and healthy donors were similar in age, gender and cell yields.

V was clipped by 2 bases and J by 2 bases, with 16 bases between them. The CDR3 spans 16 residues. Germline values: CDR1 MNHEY, CDR2 SVGAGI. A CD45RO/CCR7/CD25/CD127/CD95/CD27 panel sorted naive, central memory, regulatory and stem cell-like memory CD4+ cells. This clone was seen once. Of the isolated RNA, all was reverse transcribed, and so the sequenced material was expressed TCRB transcripts. For naive, central memory and regulatory T cell samples, reads averaged roughly 3.7 million. The method was immunoSEQ multiplex PCR; TCRdb's version includes in-frame clones alone and lacks a portion of them. Among approximately 140,000 clones listed, roughly 53% were seen once.

Sequencing was done on a sample of Tregs from blood. The TCR was taken from a man aged 18 to 30 in good health. This chain uses TRBV6-5 with TRBJ2-7, with D possibly matching TRBD2 (5 bases). Written as DNA, the CDR3 is TGTGCCAGCAGTTACGTCGGTAGCGTTAAAACCTACGAGCAGTACTTC. Its protein product is CASSYVGSVKTYEQYF.